The 27 T cell receptor beta chains below were found in one sample sequenced in a study of beta chain features in type 1 diabetes. Study-wide points: Moderate but significant shortening of TCRB CDR3s was recorded in all four CD4+ subsets from Type 1 diabetes patients.

These receptors lack a known antigen. Investigators reverse transcribed all isolated RNA, so they sequenced expressed TCRB transcripts. Libraries were prepared by immunoSEQ multiplex PCR; TCRdb keeps only in-frame clonotypes and omits some of them. Of 500,000 to 650,000 clones in the sample, around an eighth were seen once. Sequenced input: naive CD4+ T cells from blood. The source is a man aged 30-40 years with type 1 diabetes.

The chain joins TRBV7-2 to TRBJ2-5; 8 nucleotides align to TRBD1. Germline V gene lookup returns CDR1 SGHTA and CDR2 FQGNSA. CDR3 length equals 14 residues. V shed 2 bases, J shed 6 bases, and the junction held 5 bases outside the gene matches. CDR3 sequence reads: CASSLLGQGQTQYF. CDR3 coding DNA: TGTGCCAGCAGCTTACTAGGACAGGGCCAGACCCAGTACTTC.

The V and J genes are TRBV5-6 and TRBJ2-2; D possibly matches TRBD1 or TRBD2 (5 bases each). CDR1 is SGHDT, CDR2 YYEEEE, per germline. V lost 3 bases, J lost 0 bases, and 9 bases lay in between. The CDR3 loop spans 15 amino acids. CDR3 in amino acids: CASSWGRPNTGELFF. For the CDR3, the DNA is TGTGCCAGCAGCTGGGGACGCCCGAACACCGGGGAGCTGTTTTTT.

This chain uses TRBV7-2 with TRBJ2-5; 12 bases agree with TRBD2. J was trimmed by 9 bases and V by 5 bases; bases with no gene match: 10. Germline values: CDR1 SGHTA, CDR2 FQGNSA. The CDR3 length is 15 residues. The CDR3 coding sequence is TGTGCCAGCAGCCGGACGACTAGCGGGGGAGGGGCCCAGTACTTC. Its protein product is CASSRTTSGGGAQYF.

This clone was counted a few times. This rearrangement joins TRBV7-6 to TRBJ2-5; D is unclear. The CDR3 spans 14 residues. Germline V lookup: CDR1 SGHVS, CDR2 FNYEAQ. The V end lost 6 bases, the J end lost 3 bases, and 14 bases lay between the germline ends. The CDR3 loop is CASSSSRTEETQYF. CDR3 in DNA: TGTGCCAGCAGTTCGAGCAGAACAGAAGAGACCCAGTACTTC.

The chain recombines TRBV5-1 with TRBJ1-4, with D hard to call. This CDR3 is built from 15 residues. V was shortened by 0 bases and J by 6 bases, with 12 bases between the two germline ends. The germline V gene has CDR1 SGHRS and CDR2 YFSETQ. Here the CDR3 DNA reads TGCGCCAGCAGCTTGGTGGGTGAGTGGGATGAAAAACTGTTTTTT. Translation: CASSLVGEWDEKLFF.

The genes are TRBV2 and TRBJ1-6, with no clear D. CDR3 length: 11 residues. Between the trimmed V and J ends, which lost 4 bases and 9 bases, there was a span of 4 bases. Germline V lookup: CDR1 SNHLY, CDR2 FYNNEI. The CDR3 region is CASSVSSPLHF. The CDR3, as DNA: TGTGCCAGCAGTGTCAGTTCACCCCTCCACTTT.

This rearrangement joins TRBV2 to TRBJ1-1, with D uncertain. The V gene lost 3 bases and the J gene lost 5 bases, with 16 bases spanning the gap. Germline assignment: CDR1 SNHLY and CDR2 FYNNEI. The CDR3 runs to 15 residues. The CDR3 reads CASSELGREKTEAFF. DNA of the CDR3: TGTGCCAGCAGTGAGTTAGGACGAGAGAAAACTGAAGCTTTCTTT. Full variable domain (rest looked up from reference TRBV2 and TRBJ1-1): EPEVTQTPSHQVTQMGQEVILRCVPISNHLYFYWYRQILGQKVEFLVSFYNNEISEKSEIFDDQFSVERPDGSNFTLKIRSTKLEDSAMYFCASSELGREKTEAFFGQGTRLTVV.

This clone was counted a few times. J is TRBJ2-3 and V is TRBV5-1, with D uncertain. Germline V gene lookup returns CDR1 SGHRS and CDR2 YFSETQ. The CDR3 contains 12 residues. Trimming pared 0 bases from V and 10 bases from J, leaving 9 bases between. The CDR3 here is CASSLGGEAQYF. In nucleotides, the CDR3 is TGCGCCAGCAGCTTGGGTGGGGAAGCGCAGTATTTT.

This clone has a handful of counts. The gene calls are TRBV16 and TRBJ2-7; a weak D match, TRBD1 (5 bases). The CDR3 totals 14 residues. Germline-derived CDR1 and CDR2 are KGHSY and FQNENV. V gave up 0 bases and J gave up 2 bases, with 8 bases separating them. DNA of the CDR3: TGTGCCAGCAGCCAATCTCAGGGCCCCTACGAGCAGTACTTC. Protein: CASSQSQGPYEQYF.

J is TRBJ1-2 and V is TRBV7-9; 8 nucleotides match TRBD1. The CDR3 consists of 15 residues. Germline V gene data show CDR1 as SEHNR and CDR2 as FQNEAQ (reference sequence). The ends lost 8 bases at V and 5 bases at J; junction bases unmatched: 13. CDR3: CASDGTGTIEYGYTF. The DNA of the CDR3 is TGTGCCAGCGACGGGACAGGTACCATAGAATATGGCTACACCTTC. The full variable domain, with the rest looked up from reference TRBV7-9 and TRBJ1-2, is DTGVSQNPRHKITKRGQNVTFRCDPISEHNRLYWYRQTLGQGPEFLTYFQNEAQLEKSRLLSDRFSAERPKGSFSTLEIQRTEQGDSAMYLCASDGTGTIEYGYTFGSGTRLTVV.

This chain links TRBV7-2 with TRBJ1-4; D not resolved. Germline values: CDR1 SGHTA, CDR2 FQGNSA. The CDR3 has 13 amino acids. Trimming removed 2 bases at V and 7 bases at J, with 8 bases between. CDR3 sequence (DNA): TGTGCCAGCAGCTTAAACAGCGGTGAAAAACTGTTTTTT. This sequence encodes CASSLNSGEKLFF.

This clone was counted only a few times. The chain employs TRBV6-5 and TRBJ2-7, with a weak D call TRBD2 (6 bases). Between the trimmed V and J ends, which lost 6 bases and 4 bases, there was a span of 19 bases. Germline CDR1 MNHEY, CDR2 SVGAGI. This CDR3 spans 15 amino acids. The CDR3 DNA reads as TGTGCCAGCAGCCACTCCGGAGGGGTCCTATACGAGCAGTACTTC. Protein: CASSHSGGVLYEQYF.

The chain carries TRBV5-1 and TRBJ2-5; 8 bases line up with TRBD2. Trimming cost V 1 base and J 3 bases; bases outside gene matches: 5. This CDR3 is built from 15 residues. CDR1 SGHRS and CDR2 YFSETQ come from the germline V gene. The CDR3 DNA reads TGCGCCAGCAGCTTGAATAGCGGGGAGAAAGAGACCCAGTACTTC. This sequence encodes CASSLNSGEKETQYF.

This clone was seen a few times. The chain carries TRBV6-6 and TRBJ2-5; D might be TRBD1 (6 bases). The CDR3 is 13 amino acids. Germline V gene data show CDR1 as MNHNY and CDR2 as SVGAGI (reference sequence). V lost 7 bases and J 1 base, leaving 10 bases between the germline ends. The CDR3 DNA follows: TGTGCCAGCACCGGGACATCCCAAGAGACCCAGTACTTC. Protein product: CASTGTSQETQYF.

V and J are TRBV10-3 and TRBJ1-1, with D possibly matching TRBD1 (5 bases). Trimming left V 3 bases short and J 10 bases short, with 12 bases between. The CDR3 totals 12 residues. The germline gives CDR1 ENHRY, CDR2 SYGVKD. CDR3 nucleotides: TGTGCCATCAGTGAACAACAGGAAGGAGCTTTCTTT. Translated: CAISEQQEGAFF.

This chain links TRBV18 with TRBJ2-3; the D gene is possibly TRBD2 (6 bases). The CDR3 length is 17 residues. Trimming removed 3 bases from V and 1 base from J, with 17 bases in between. Germline CDR1 and CDR2: KGHSH and LQKENI. The CDR3 loop reads CASSPMTSRVGTDTQYF. CDR3 sequence (DNA): TGTGCCAGCTCACCGATGACTAGTAGGGTTGGCACAGATACGCAGTATTTT.

The rearrangement joins TRBV7-6 to TRBJ1-5, with 8 positions matching TRBD1. With 4 bases clipped from V and 5 bases from J, the junction kept 1 base outside the gene matches. This CDR3 has 13 amino acids. CDR1 and CDR2 (germline): SGHVS, FNYEAQ. CDR3 nucleotides: TGTGCCAGCAGCTCAGGGGGCGATCAGCCCCAGCATTTT. The encoded protein is CASSSGGDQPQHF.

This clone turned up a few times. This chain connects TRBV28 to TRBJ2-3; the D gene is possibly TRBD1 (6 bases). The CDR3 is made up of 13 amino acids. V shed 7 bases and J shed 13 bases, with 21 bases lying between them. Germline CDR1 MDHEN, CDR2 SYDVKM. CDR3 sequence reads: CASTLSGEWEKYF. The CDR3 region has the DNA TGTGCCAGCACCCTATCAGGGGAATGGGAGAAGTATTTT.

This clone showed up just a few times. The rearrangement uses TRBV7-9 and TRBJ2-7; 9 bases are a match to TRBD2. V was pared by 2 bases and J by 5 bases, with 4 bases of the junction left unmatched. The CDR3 loop spans 14 amino acids. The germline V gene encodes CDR1 SEHNR and CDR2 FQNEAQ (reference sequence). The CDR3 sequence is CASSLWASGDEQYF. The CDR3 bases are TGTGCCAGCAGCTTATGGGCTAGCGGGGACGAGCAGTACTTC.

This clone was detected a few times. CDR3 loop: CASSYQRGDYNEQFF. DNA for the CDR3: TGTGCCAGCAGCTACCAGCGGGGTGACTACAATGAGCAGTTCTTC. The chain joins TRBV7-2 to TRBJ2-1; TRBD2 aligns across 7 bases. The germline CDR1 and CDR2 sequences are SGHTA and FQGNSA. Unmatched junction bases numbered 6, after V lost 4 bases and J lost 3 bases. The CDR3 length is 15 residues.

This clone was seen a few times. The gene calls are TRBV7-6 and TRBJ2-5, with D unclear. The germline gives CDR1 SGHVS, CDR2 FNYEAQ. The CDR3 has 14 amino acids. V shed 1 base and J shed 4 bases, with 10 bases lying between them. Here the CDR3 reads CASSLGFSGETQYF. As DNA, the CDR3 is TGTGCCAGCAGCTTAGGGTTTTCAGGAGAGACCCAGTACTTC.

The table lists this clone with a few counts. This rearrangement joins TRBV23-1 to TRBJ1-6, with a possible D match to TRBD1 (6 bases). TRBV23-1 is recorded as an ORF, its role being uncertain. The CDR3 runs to 15 residues. Trimming left V 10 bases short and J 5 bases short, with 18 bases between. In DNA form, the CDR3 reads TGCGCCACCCTACCAGGGGCCCATCATAATTCACCCCTCCACTTT. Encoded protein: CATLPGAHHNSPLHF.

This chain uses TRBV18 with TRBJ1-1, with D unclear. This CDR3 is 16 amino acids long. Germline V gene data show CDR1 as KGHSH and CDR2 as LQKENI. Trimming took 2 bases from V and 5 from J, leaving 18 bases between them. The CDR3 DNA sequence: TGTGCCAGCTCACCAGGGTCCGCGGTGGTGAGGACTGAAGCTTTCTTT. Its protein is CASSPGSAVVRTEAFF.

This chain connects TRBV28 to TRBJ2-7, with 10 bases that match TRBD1. With 5 bases clipped from V and 4 bases from J, the junction kept 5 bases outside the gene matches. The CDR3 is made up of 14 amino acids. Per germline, CDR1 MDHEN and CDR2 SYDVKM. The CDR3 region is CASSTGTGDYEQYF. The CDR3, as DNA: TGTGCCAGCAGTACCGGGACAGGGGATTACGAGCAGTACTTC.

A few counts support this clone. V and J are TRBV27 and TRBJ1-4; possibly TRBD1 for D (6 bases). Trimming removed 2 bases at V and 8 bases at J, with 21 bases between. In germline, CDR1 is MNHEY, CDR2 SMNVEV (reference sequence). The CDR3 loop spans 17 amino acids. CDR3 sequence reads: CASSLNPPQGIQEKLFF. The CDR3 DNA follows: TGTGCCAGCAGTTTAAATCCCCCCCAGGGGATTCAAGAAAAACTGTTTTTT.

The rearrangement joins TRBV9 to TRBJ1-2; D is uncertain. Germline assignment: CDR1 SGDLS and CDR2 YYNGEE. CDR3 length: 16 residues. V lost 0 bases and J 0 bases, leaving 12 bases between the germline ends. The CDR3 DNA reads TGTGCCAGCAGCGTAGCTACGGGCCTCGCTAACTATGGCTACACCTTC. Translating gives CASSVATGLANYGYTF.

This clone was seen only a few times. The chain carries TRBV7-9 and TRBJ2-1, with D perhaps given as TRBD1 or TRBD2 (7 bases each). V dropped 10 bases and J dropped 3 bases, with 19 bases sitting between them. The CDR3 contains 15 residues. CDR1 is SEHNR, CDR2 FQNEAQ, per germline (reference sequence). This chain's CDR3 is CATPGGEPYYNEQFF. The CDR3 nucleotides are TGTGCCACCCCAGGGGGGGAACCCTACTACAATGAGCAGTTCTTC.